The T cell receptor (beta chain) under discussion was sequenced for a study of OX40 agonist ivuxolimab in advanced cancers. Study as a whole: Two cutaneous melanoma patients and one hepatocellular carcinoma patient, three in all, had partial responses.

This clone was seen only a few times. Germline V gene data show CDR1 as SGHNT and CDR2 as YYREEE (reference sequence). Trimming took off 0 bases at V and 4 bases at J, with 5 bases between the two ends. The CDR3 runs 14 residues. The data were produced by immunoSEQ multiplex PCR, yet TCRdb's version contains in-frame clones alone and is incomplete. The table has tens of thousands of clones, around 80% seen once. This receptor was taken from an adult with an advanced solid tumor such as melanoma, head and neck, liver or kidney cancer. The rearrangement links TRBV5-4 to TRBJ2-6; D gene ambiguous. Material: CD4+ or CD8+ T cells sorted from blood, obtained in a trial of the OX40 agonist ivuxolimab. CDR3 sequence reads: CASSLGRGANVLTF. In nucleotides, the CDR3 is TGTGCCAGCAGCTTGGGTCGGGGGGCCAACGTCCTGACTTTC.